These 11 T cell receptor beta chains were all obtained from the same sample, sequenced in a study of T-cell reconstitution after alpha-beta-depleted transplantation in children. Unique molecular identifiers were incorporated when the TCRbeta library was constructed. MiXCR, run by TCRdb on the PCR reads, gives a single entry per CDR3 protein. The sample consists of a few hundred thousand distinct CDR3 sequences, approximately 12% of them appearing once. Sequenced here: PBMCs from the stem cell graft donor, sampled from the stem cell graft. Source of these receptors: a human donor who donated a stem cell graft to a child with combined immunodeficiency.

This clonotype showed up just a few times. CDR3 protein: CASTWDPGANVLTF. The CDR3 DNA follows: TGTGCCAGCACCTGGGACCCTGGGGCCAACGTCCTGACTTTC. The chain has TRBV11-2 and TRBJ2-6; D may be TRBD1 or TRBD2 (5 bases each). CDR3 length: 14 amino acids. Trimming cost V 7 bases and J 2 bases, with 9 bases left between them. Germline V lookup: CDR1 SGHAT, CDR2 FQNNGV.

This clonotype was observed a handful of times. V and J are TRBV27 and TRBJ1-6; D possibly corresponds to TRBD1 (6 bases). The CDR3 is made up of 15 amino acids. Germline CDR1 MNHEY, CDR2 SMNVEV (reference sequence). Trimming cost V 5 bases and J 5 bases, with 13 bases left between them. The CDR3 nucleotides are TGTGCCAGCAGTCGAACGGGACACGATAATTCACCCCTCCACTTT. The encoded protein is CASSRTGHDNSPLHF.

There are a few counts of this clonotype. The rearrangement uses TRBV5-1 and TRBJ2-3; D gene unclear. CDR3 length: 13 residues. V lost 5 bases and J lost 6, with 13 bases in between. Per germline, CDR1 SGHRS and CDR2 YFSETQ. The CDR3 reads CASSGVALDTQYF. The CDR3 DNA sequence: TGCGCCAGCAGTGGGGTAGCCCTGGATACGCAGTATTTT.

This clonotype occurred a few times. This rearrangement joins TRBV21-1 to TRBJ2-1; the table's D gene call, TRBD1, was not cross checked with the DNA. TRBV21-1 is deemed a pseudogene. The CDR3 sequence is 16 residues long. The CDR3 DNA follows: TGTGCCAGCAGCAAAGTAACAGGTGGTAACTGGGATGAGCAGTTCTTC. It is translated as CASSKVTGGNWDEQFF.

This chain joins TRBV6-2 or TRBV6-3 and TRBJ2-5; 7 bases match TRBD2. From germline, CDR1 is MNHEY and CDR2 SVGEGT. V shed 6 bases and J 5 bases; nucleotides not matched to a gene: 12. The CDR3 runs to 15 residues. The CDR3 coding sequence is TGTGCCAGCAGAGAGCGGGGTGAGGCGAAGGAGACCCAGTACTTC. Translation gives CASRERGEAKETQYF.

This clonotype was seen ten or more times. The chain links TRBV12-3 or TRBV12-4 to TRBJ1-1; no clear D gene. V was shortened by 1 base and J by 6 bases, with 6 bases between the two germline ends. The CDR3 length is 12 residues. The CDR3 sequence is CASSLGKPEAFF. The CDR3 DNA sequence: TGTGCCAGCAGTTTAGGAAAACCTGAAGCTTTCTTT.

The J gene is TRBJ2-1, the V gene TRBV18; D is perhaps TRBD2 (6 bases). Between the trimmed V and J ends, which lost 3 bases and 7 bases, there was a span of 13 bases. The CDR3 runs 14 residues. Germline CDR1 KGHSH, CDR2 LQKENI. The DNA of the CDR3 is TGTGCCAGCTCACCGGGACTCCAAGGTAATGAGCAGTTCTTC. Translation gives CASSPGLQGNEQFF.

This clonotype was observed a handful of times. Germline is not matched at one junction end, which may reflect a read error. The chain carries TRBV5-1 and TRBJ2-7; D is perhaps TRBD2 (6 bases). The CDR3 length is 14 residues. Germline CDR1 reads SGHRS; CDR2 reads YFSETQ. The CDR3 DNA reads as TGCGCCAGCAGTTTGGAGTCGGGGGCCTACGAGCAGTACTTC. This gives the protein CASSLESGAYEQYF.

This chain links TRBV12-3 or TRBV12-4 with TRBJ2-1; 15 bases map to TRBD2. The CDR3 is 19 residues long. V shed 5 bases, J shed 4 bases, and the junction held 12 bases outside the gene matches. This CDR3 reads CASSTRFPGLAGGYNEQFF. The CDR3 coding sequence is TGTGCCAGCAGTACCCGATTCCCGGGACTAGCGGGGGGTTACAATGAGCAGTTCTTC.

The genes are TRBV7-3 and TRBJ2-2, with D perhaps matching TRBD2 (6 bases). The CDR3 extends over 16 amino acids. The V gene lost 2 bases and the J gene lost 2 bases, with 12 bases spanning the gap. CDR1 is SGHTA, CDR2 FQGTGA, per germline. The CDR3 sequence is CASSLLAGTNTGELFF. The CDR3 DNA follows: TGTGCCAGCAGCTTACTTGCGGGGACTAACACCGGGGAGCTGTTTTTT.

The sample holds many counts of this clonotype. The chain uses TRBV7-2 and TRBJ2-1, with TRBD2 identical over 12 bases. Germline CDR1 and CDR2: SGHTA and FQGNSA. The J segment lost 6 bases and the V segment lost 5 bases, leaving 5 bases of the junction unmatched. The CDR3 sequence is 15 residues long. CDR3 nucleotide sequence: TGTGCCAGCAGCCCAGGACTAGCGGGAACCAATGAGCAGTTCTTC. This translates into CASSPGLAGTNEQFF.